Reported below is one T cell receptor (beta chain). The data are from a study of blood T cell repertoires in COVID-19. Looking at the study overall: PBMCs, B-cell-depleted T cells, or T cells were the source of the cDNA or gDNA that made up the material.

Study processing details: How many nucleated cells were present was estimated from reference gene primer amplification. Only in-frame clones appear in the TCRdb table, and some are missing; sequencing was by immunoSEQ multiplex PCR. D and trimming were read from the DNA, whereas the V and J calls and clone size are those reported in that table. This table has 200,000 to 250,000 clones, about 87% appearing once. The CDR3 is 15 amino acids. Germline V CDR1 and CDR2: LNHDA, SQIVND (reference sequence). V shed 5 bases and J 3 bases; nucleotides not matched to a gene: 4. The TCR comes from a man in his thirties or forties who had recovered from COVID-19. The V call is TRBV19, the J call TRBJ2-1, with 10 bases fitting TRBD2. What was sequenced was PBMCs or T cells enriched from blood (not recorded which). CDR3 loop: CASSFTSGNYNEQFF. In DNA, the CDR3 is TGTGCCAGTAGTTTCACTAGCGGGAACTACAATGAGCAGTTCTTC.